This T cell receptor beta chain was identified in a study of CD8+ T cells in alopecia areata. General study results and limits: Normal skin's resident alphabeta T cells are sequenced alongside lesional scalp T cells.

Obtained from alopecia areata patients were lesional scalp punch biopsies along with peripheral blood. With regard to this clone: The target antigen is unknown.

cDNA reverse transcribed from extracted RNA served as the sequencing template. Only in-frame clones appear in the TCRdb table, and some are missing; sequencing was by immunoSEQ multiplex PCR. The sample consists of around 34,000 clones, approximately 60% of them appearing once. V shed 4 bases and J shed 0 bases, with 6 bases lying between them. The CDR3 extends over 13 amino acids. CDR1 is SEHNR, CDR2 FQNEAQ, per germline (reference sequence). The V gene is TRBV7-9, the J gene TRBJ2-5; no clear D gene. Sequenced material: NKG2D-high CD8+ T cells sorted from blood. The TCR comes from a human donor with alopecia areata. For the CDR3, the DNA is TGTGCCAGCAGCTCGATATACCAAGAGACCCAGTACTTC. As protein: CASSSIYQETQYF. Based on the CDR3 plus reference TRBV7-9 and TRBJ2-5, the full variable domain is DTGVSQNPRHKITKRGQNVTFRCDPISEHNRLYWYRQTLGQGPEFLTYFQNEAQLEKSRLLSDRFSAERPKGSFSTLEIQRTEQGDSAMYLCASSSIYQETQYFGPGTRLLVL.